The next 30 T cell receptor beta chains were all read from a single sample in a study of T cells in Graves' hyperthyroidism and ophthalmopathy. Researchers amplified the TCR beta CDR3 regions from RNA transcripts. Initially, a first-round RT-PCR of the TCR CDR3 employed the HTBI primer set. TCRdb ran MiXCR on the multiplex PCR reads and lists one entry per CDR3 protein. The repertoire holds about 420,000 distinct CDR3 sequences, with 15% to 17% as singletons. Material: blood. The receptor set was obtained from a woman younger than 30 with Graves' hyperthyroidism.

The rearrangement uses TRBV4-2 and TRBJ2-3; 10 positions match TRBD2. Germline CDR1 is LGHNA and CDR2 is YNFKEQ. CDR3 size: 16 residues. With V trimmed by 5 bases and J by 5 bases, 10 bases remained unmatched. CDR3 DNA sequence: TGTGCCAGCAGCTTCAACCTAGCGGGAGTAAAAGATACGCAGTATTTT. Protein product: CASSFNLAGVKDTQYF.

Only a few counts were recorded for this clonotype. The rearrangement uses TRBV20-1 and TRBJ2-7; 7 nucleotides agree with TRBD2. The ends lost 5 bases at V and 4 bases at J; junction bases unmatched: 14. The CDR3 has 15 amino acids. Germline V CDR1 and CDR2: DFQATT, SNEGSKA (reference sequence). The CDR3 DNA is TGCAGTGCTTATGCCGGGGCGGGAGACCTGTACGAGCAGTACTTC. Its protein product is CSAYAGAGDLYEQYF.

On this clonotype: Being one base from a much bigger clone, this may be a read error. The V and J genes are TRBV9 and TRBJ2-5; TRBD2 agrees at 8 bases. CDR1 and CDR2 (germline): SGDLS, YYNGEE. This CDR3 spans 14 amino acids. V lost 4 bases to trimming and J lost 5 bases; unmatched junction nucleotides: 7. The CDR3 loop reads CASSIIAGWETQYF. In DNA, the CDR3 is TGTGCCAGCAGCATAATAGCGGGATGGGAGACCCAGTACTTC.

This rearrangement joins TRBV3-1 to TRBJ2-7; TRBD2 matches 7 bases. Germline lookup yields CDR1 LGHDT and CDR2 YNNKEL (reference sequence). Trimming cost V 10 bases and J 7 bases; bases outside gene matches: 16. The CDR3 contains 14 residues. The CDR3 is CATTRGGSGGEQYF. CDR3 DNA sequence: TGTGCCACCACGAGGGGAGGGAGCGGAGGGGAGCAGTACTTC.

The table lists this clonotype with many counts. The V gene is TRBV12-5, the J gene TRBJ1-5, with D unresolved. The germline CDR1 and CDR2 sequences are LGHNT and FRNRAP. Trimming took off 5 bases at V and 1 base at J, with 6 bases between the two ends. This CDR3 contains 13 residues. The CDR3, as DNA: TGTGCTAGTGGTAGCGGAAGCAATCAGCCCCAGCATTTT. This encodes CASGSGSNQPQHF. Variable domain in full (rest from reference TRBV12-5 and TRBJ1-5): DARVTQTPRHKVTEMGQEVTMRCQPILGHNTVFWYRQTMMQGLELLAYFRNRAPLDDSGMPKDRFSAEMPDATLATLKIQPSEPRDSAVYFCASGSGSNQPQHFGDGTRLSIL.

This clonotype was picked up a small number of times. The gene calls are TRBV10-3 and TRBJ2-5; 11 bases match TRBD2. CDR1 is ENHRY and CDR2 is SYGVKD in the germline V gene. V trimming: 7 bases; J trimming: 2 bases; junction bases outside the gene matches: 6. The CDR3 is 15 amino acids. The chain's CDR3 is CAITSGLAGQETQYF. CDR3 nucleotide sequence: TGTGCCATCACCTCAGGACTAGCGGGTCAAGAGACCCAGTACTTC.

This clonotype appeared a few times. This chain uses TRBV19 with TRBJ1-5; the D gene is possibly TRBD1 (5 bases). Germline V gene lookup returns CDR1 LNHDA and CDR2 SQIVND (reference sequence). The CDR3 runs to 16 residues. V was trimmed by 5 bases and J by 1 base, leaving 15 bases between them. CDR3 protein: CASSFSLGASNQPQHF. CDR3 nucleotide sequence: TGTGCCAGTAGTTTTTCGCTTGGGGCGAGCAATCAGCCCCAGCATTTT.

This clonotype was detected only a few times. V gene TRBV19 combines with J gene TRBJ2-7, with 7 bases matching TRBD2. The CDR3 is made up of 15 amino acids. CDR1 is LNHDA, CDR2 SQIVND, per germline (reference sequence). V was pared by 6 bases and J by 2 bases, with 10 bases of the junction left unmatched. The CDR3 protein is CASSPGRGKPYEQYF. DNA of the CDR3: TGTGCCAGTAGCCCTGGGAGGGGCAAACCCTACGAGCAGTACTTC.

The V and J genes are TRBV24-1 and TRBJ2-1; 9 bases align to TRBD2. V shed 4 bases and J 10 bases; nucleotides not matched to a gene: 10. Per the germline V gene, CDR1 is KGHDR and CDR2 is SFDVKD. The CDR3 is 15 residues long. The CDR3 protein is CATSEWTSASLEQFF. The DNA for the CDR3 is TGTGCCACCAGTGAATGGACTAGCGCCTCGTTGGAGCAGTTCTTC.

This clonotype was observed a handful of times. The junction and the germline gene differ at one end; a read error may be behind it. The gene calls are TRBV11-2 and TRBJ1-6; 8 bases map to TRBD1. The CDR3 length is 16 residues. Germline CDR1 reads SGHAT; CDR2 reads FQNNGV. The chain's CDR3 is CTSSLLGTGNNSPLHF. CDR3 DNA sequence: TGTACCAGCAGCTTACTCGGGACAGGAAATAATTCACCCCTCCACTTT.

In its sample, this clonotype was seen a few times. This chain uses TRBV5-4 with TRBJ2-1, with TRBD2 matching 8 bases. Germline CDR1 SGHNT, CDR2 YYREEE (reference sequence). This CDR3 comprises 16 residues. V shed 0 bases and J 0 bases; nucleotides not matched to a gene: 2. CDR3 nucleotide sequence: TGTGCCAGCAGCTTGGGACTAGCGACCTCCTACAATGAGCAGTTCTTC. Translated: CASSLGLATSYNEQFF. Full variable domain (outside the CDR3, taken from reference TRBV5-4 and TRBJ2-1): ETGVTQSPTHLIKTRGQQVTLRCSSQSGHNTVSWYQQALGQGPQFIFQYYREEENGRGNFPPRFSGLQFPNYSSELNVNALELDDSALYLCASSLGLATSYNEQFFGPGTRLTVL.

This chain joins TRBV5-6 and TRBJ2-7; 11 bases are shared with TRBD1. The CDR3 runs 15 residues. In germline, CDR1 is SGHDT, CDR2 YYEEEE. With 3 bases clipped from V and 5 bases from J, the junction kept 7 bases outside the gene matches. CDR3 protein: CASSSGTGGPHEQYF. The CDR3 bases are TGTGCCAGCAGCTCCGGGACAGGGGGGCCCCACGAGCAGTACTTC.

This clonotype was seen ten or more times. J is TRBJ2-7 and V is TRBV7-9; 10 bases align to TRBD2. Germline V lookup: CDR1 SEHNR, CDR2 FQNEAQ (reference sequence). J was trimmed by 2 bases and V by 3 bases; bases with no gene match: 7. CDR3 length: 16 amino acids. CDR3 nucleotides: TGTGCCAGCAGCTTTCCAGCGGGGGGGAATGCCTACGAGCAGTACTTC. It translates to CASSFPAGGNAYEQYF.

This clonotype was detected ten times or more. This chain joins TRBV3-1 and TRBJ2-7, with TRBD2 identical over 11 bases. Germline values: CDR1 LGHDT, CDR2 YNNKEL (reference sequence). V dropped 3 bases and J dropped 4; count of bases not matched to a gene: 2. The CDR3 spans 14 residues. The CDR3 is CASSHGTSGYEQYF. The CDR3 DNA sequence: TGTGCCAGCAGCCATGGGACTAGCGGTTACGAGCAGTACTTC.

The table lists this clonotype with many counts. The CDR3 region has the DNA TGTGCCAGCAGACCAGGAACCACTAATGAAAAACTGTTTTTT. Protein: CASRPGTTNEKLFF. The chain recombines TRBV11-2 with TRBJ1-4, with D unclear. The germline V and J ends were trimmed by 6 bases and 2 bases, with 10 bases remaining between them. The CDR3 sequence is 14 residues long. The germline V gene has CDR1 SGHAT and CDR2 FQNNGV.

In this sample, this clonotype turned up many times. The chain links TRBV24-1 to TRBJ2-1, with 10 nucleotides matching TRBD2. V lost 4 bases and J lost 6; bases outside the gene matches: 11. The CDR3 loop spans 17 amino acids. Germline V gene lookup returns CDR1 KGHDR and CDR2 SFDVKD. CDR3 in DNA: TGTGCCACCAGTGACCCTCATCGGACTAGCGGTATCAATGAGCAGTTCTTC. This codes for CATSDPHRTSGINEQFF.

This clonotype was observed a handful of times. The chain couples TRBV27 to TRBJ2-2; weak D call: TRBD1 (5 bases). Looked up from germline, CDR1 is MNHEY and CDR2 is SMNVEV (reference sequence). The V end was cut by 9 bases, the J end by 6 bases, with 20 bases between. This CDR3 comprises 15 residues. The CDR3 loop reads CASFSLRGKPGELFF. CDR3 bases: TGTGCCAGTTTTTCACTAAGGGGAAAGCCCGGGGAGCTGTTTTTT.

The table lists this clonotype with many counts. The gene calls are TRBV30 and TRBJ1-3; D is undetermined. The CDR3 totals 15 residues. Germline CDR1 GTSNPN, CDR2 SVGIG (reference sequence). V was shortened by 0 bases and J by 0 bases, with 9 bases between the two germline ends. CDR3 residues: CAWSVRDVSGNTIYF. CDR3 in DNA: TGTGCCTGGAGTGTCCGAGACGTCTCTGGAAACACCATATATTTT.

At least ten counts were recorded for this clonotype. The chain combines TRBV12-3 or TRBV12-4 with TRBJ2-5, with 7 bases matching TRBD1. The CDR3 is 15 amino acids. The V gene end was trimmed by 6 bases and the J gene end by 4 bases; junction bases not matched to a gene: 11. DNA of the CDR3: TGTGCCAGCAGCCTCGCCGGGGACAGAGGAGAGACCCAGTACTTC. Residues: CASSLAGDRGETQYF.

This clonotype was counted ten times or more. The gene calls are TRBV6-1 and TRBJ2-1; either TRBD1 or TRBD2 may supply D (5 bases each). This CDR3 region has 16 residues. V dropped 8 bases and J dropped 0 bases, with 17 bases sitting between them. CDR1 is MNHNS and CDR2 is SASEGT in the germline V gene. Written as DNA, the CDR3 is TGTGCCAGCCGCCTGCGGTGGGGGAGCTCCTACAATGAGCAGTTCTTC. It specifies CASRLRWGSSYNEQFF.

The chain carries TRBV7-9 and TRBJ2-7; TRBD1 aligns across 8 bases. Unmatched junction bases numbered 6, after V lost 4 bases and J lost 7 bases. The CDR3 sequence is 13 residues long. Germline V gene lookup returns CDR1 SEHNR and CDR2 FQNEAQ (reference sequence). The CDR3 DNA reads TGTGCCAGCAGCTCATCTGGGACAGGAGAGCAGTACTTC. Translating gives CASSSSGTGEQYF.

As regards this clonotype: A much larger clone lies one base from this, so it may be a read error. CDR3 amino acids: CATTPSYNEQFF. The CDR3, as DNA: TGTGCCACCACCCCCTCCTACAATGAGCAGTTCTTC. This chain links TRBV19 with TRBJ2-1; D is ambiguous. Germline V gives CDR1 LNHDA, CDR2 SQIVND (reference sequence). Trimming pared 10 bases from V and 0 bases from J, leaving 7 bases between. CDR3 length: 12 amino acids.

V and J are TRBV20-1 and TRBJ1-2; D gene unclear. This CDR3 has 8 amino acids. The germline V and J ends were trimmed by 8 bases and 8 bases, with 6 bases remaining between them. Germline V gene sequence: CDR1 DFQATT, CDR2 SNEGSKA (reference sequence). The CDR3 protein is CSPGGYTF. CDR3 in DNA: TGCAGTCCCGGGGGCTACACCTTC.

This clonotype was detected many times. This sequence joins TRBV11-2 and TRBJ2-7, with D possibly matching TRBD2 (6 bases). The CDR3 covers 15 residues. Germline-derived CDR1 and CDR2 are SGHAT and FQNNGV. With 5 bases removed from V and 0 bases from J, the gap between germline ends came to 14 bases. This CDR3 reads CASSGGSGSSYEQYF. The CDR3 nucleotides read TGTGCCAGCAGCGGGGGGAGCGGAAGCTCCTACGAGCAGTACTTC.

This clonotype was seen repeatedly, ten times or more. V usage is TRBV5-1 and J usage is TRBJ2-3, with 7 bases that match TRBD2. Germline V lookup: CDR1 SGHRS, CDR2 YFSETQ. With V trimmed by 0 bases and J by 2 bases, 9 bases remained unmatched. CDR3 length: 17 residues. The DNA of the CDR3 is TGCGCCAGCAGCTTGGTTGGTAGCGGGCCCACCACAGATACGCAGTATTTT. Residues: CASSLVGSGPTTDTQYF.

This clonotype was observed at least ten times. The chain uses TRBV10-3 and TRBJ1-3, with D uncertain. Germline V lookup: CDR1 ENHRY, CDR2 SYGVKD. Trimming removed 1 base at V and 6 bases at J, with 7 bases between. The CDR3 is 13 residues long. The CDR3 DNA sequence: TGTGCCATCAGTGAGTTACAGCCAAACACCATATATTTT. This encodes CAISELQPNTIYF.

The DNA for the CDR3 is TGTGCCAGCAGTTTGCGTCCACGGACGGTCCTGTTGGGCTACACCTTC. Encoded protein: CASSLRPRTVLLGYTF. V gene TRBV12-3 or TRBV12-4 combines with J gene TRBJ1-2; no clear D gene. CDR3 length: 16 amino acids. V lost 3 bases and J 8 bases, leaving 22 bases between the germline ends.

This clonotype was counted many times. The chain carries TRBV6-5 and TRBJ2-7; TRBD1 matches 9 bases. The germline gives CDR1 MNHEY, CDR2 SVGAGI. The ends lost 2 bases at V and 5 bases at J; junction bases unmatched: 10. The CDR3 loop spans 16 amino acids. DNA of the CDR3: TGTGCCAGCAGTTACCCACAGGGGGCTTGGGAGGACGAGCAGTACTTC. Translated: CASSYPQGAWEDEQYF.

This clonotype was counted many times. This chain joins TRBV18 and TRBJ2-7; D is undetermined. Germline loops: CDR1 KGHSH, CDR2 LQKENI. The germline V and J ends were trimmed by 0 bases and 0 bases, with 6 bases remaining between them. This CDR3 spans 14 amino acids. CDR3 sequence (DNA): TGTGCCAGCTCACCACCGGTTACCTCCTACGAGCAGTACTTC. Its protein is CASSPPVTSYEQYF. Full variable domain (missing parts from reference TRBV18 and TRBJ2-7): NAGVMQNPRHLVRRRGQEARLRCSPMKGHSHVYWYRQLPEEGLKFMVYLQKENIIDESGMPKERFSAEFPKEGPSILRIQQVVRGDSAAYFCASSPPVTSYEQYFGPGTRLTVT.

This chain joins TRBV10-3 and TRBJ2-2, with 9 bases matching TRBD1. Germline CDR1 and CDR2: ENHRY and SYGVKD. This CDR3 has 16 amino acids. V gave up 2 bases and J gave up 6 bases; unmatched junction bases: 7. The CDR3 is CAISEPGTGLAGELFF. CDR3 sequence (DNA): TGTGCCATCAGTGAGCCGGGGACAGGGCTTGCCGGGGAGCTGTTTTTT.